These T cell receptor beta chains were read from a single sample in a study of brain T cells in children with intractable seizures. TCRdb keeps only in-frame clones here, not all; method: immunoSEQ multiplex PCR. The table shows under 400,000 clones, with more than 85% occurring only once. The material was peripheral blood, obtained approximately 5 months after surgery. These receptors all stem from a boy under three years old with tuberous sclerosis and intractable seizures. CDR3s include the opening cysteine and the closing phenylalanine or tryptophan. The D gene is left open where the match is weak. Some rows mark clone size as missing; the rest say once, few, many or name a class of expanded clone.

J gene | D gene | V gene | clone size | CDR3 DNA | CDR3 protein
TRBJ2-1 | - | TRBV21-1 | once | TGTGCCAGCACCAAACAGGGGTTGCGGGACAATGAGCAGTTCTTC | CASTKQGLRDNEQFF
TRBJ1-2 | - | TRBV28 | - | TGTGCCAGCAGTCCTTCCCTCGGGACAATAGGGGGGTATGGCTACACCTTC | CASSPSLGTIGGYGYTF
TRBJ2-3 | - | TRBV4-1 | - | TGCGCCAGCAGCCAAGTAGCAGGCACAGATACGCAGTATTTT | CASSQVAGTDTQYF
TRBJ2-1 | TRBD2 | TRBV5-6 | - | TGTGCCAGCAGCCTGCGGACTAGCGGGGGCTACAATGAGCAGTTCTTC | CASSLRTSGGYNEQFF
TRBJ2-7 | TRBD2 | TRBV2 | - | TGTGCCAGCATCCTCCGGACTAGCGGGAACTACGAGCAGTACTTC | CASILRTSGNYEQYF
TRBJ2-1 | TRBD1 | TRBV7-3 | - | TGTGCCACCCCTGGTGGGACAGCTTTCAATGAGCAGTTCTTC | CATPGGTAFNEQFF
TRBJ1-1 | - | TRBV9 | - | TGTGCCAGCAGACCTACAGGGAACACTGAAGCTTTCTTT | CASRPTGNTEAFF
TRBJ2-7 | TRBD1 | TRBV5-4 | - | TGTGCCAGCAGCCGCCGGGACAGGGGGCTCGAGCAGTACTTC | CASSRRDRGLEQYF
TRBJ1-4 | TRBD1 | TRBV7-8 | once | TGTGCCAGCAGCTTTGGGGAGGGGGCAGAACTGTTTTTT | CASSFGEGAELFF
TRBJ2-7 | - | TRBV5-1 | once | TGCGCCAGCAGCTTGGTGGATCGGCGCGAGCAGTACTTC | CASSLVDRREQYF
TRBJ2-7 | TRBD1 | TRBV6-5 | - | TGTGCCAGCAGTAGCCCCGGGACAGGGGGTTACGAGCAGTACTTC | CASSSPGTGGYEQYF
TRBJ2-2 | - | TRBV7-8 | - | TGTGCCAGCAGCGAAGGGCGGGGAGCGGGGAACACCGGGGAGCTGTTTTTT | CASSEGRGAGNTGELFF
TRBJ2-3 | - | TRBV10-3 | - | TGTGCCATCAGTGGACCCACAGATACGCAGTATTTT | CAISGPTDTQYF
TRBJ1-2 | - | TRBV5-4 | - | TGTGCCAGCAGCTTGAGGCAGGGGAACTATGGCTACACCTTC | CASSLRQGNYGYTF
TRBJ1-5 | TRBD1 | TRBV2 | - | TGTGCCAGCAGTTCCAGTGACAGGGGACATAGTACGAGCAATCAGCCCCAGCATTTT | CASSSSDRGHSTSNQPQHF
TRBJ2-2 | - | TRBV10-3 | - | TGTGCCATCAGGGACACCGGGGAGCTGTTTTTT | CAIRDTGELFF
TRBJ2-7 | TRBD1 | TRBV7-2 | - | TGTGCCAGCAGCTTAGATTCCGCGACAGGGGTCACCTACGAGCAGTACTTC | CASSLDSATGVTYEQYF
TRBJ1-5 | - | TRBV2 | - | TGTGCCAGCAAGCGGGAGGACGGCAATCAGCCCCAGCATTTT | CASKREDGNQPQHF
TRBJ1-1 | - | TRBV6-5 | - | TGTGCCAGCAAGGGGCAGGGTAGGACTGAAGCTTTCTTT | CASKGQGRTEAFF
TRBJ2-3 | - | TRBV18 | - | TGTGCCAGCTCACCCCCGGAGAAGGCGCTTGGCACAGATACGCAGTATTTT | CASSPPEKALGTDTQYF
TRBJ2-7 | - | TRBV4-1 | once | TGCGCCAGCAGCCAACTCCGGGACGCTAAAATAGGGTACGAGCAGTACTTC | CASSQLRDAKIGYEQYF
TRBJ2-7 | TRBD1 | TRBV27 | - | TGTGCCAGCAGTTCCGAGGGGGCTTGGACCTACGAGCAGTACTTC | CASSSEGAWTYEQYF
TRBJ2-2 | - | TRBV3-1/TRBV3-2 | - | TGTGCCAGCACCGGGGACCCCACCGGGGAGCTGTTTTTT | CASTGDPTGELFF
TRBJ2-7 | - | TRBV2 | - | TGTGCCAGCAGTGAAACAAAGGGGCCGGGCTCCTACGAGCAGTACTTC | CASSETKGPGSYEQYF
TRBJ1-4 | - | TRBV6-1 | - | TGTGCCAGCAGTGATAAGGGGACGACTAATGAAAAACTGTTTTTT | CASSDKGTTNEKLFF
TRBJ1-2 | - | TRBV30 | - | TGTGCCTGGAGTCCCTCCAAACGAACCTCGGCTAACTATGGCTACACCTTC | CAWSPSKRTSANYGYTF
TRBJ1-2 | TRBD1 | TRBV24-1 | once | TGTGCCACCAGCGCCAGGGACAGGGATTATGGCTACACCTTC | CATSARDRDYGYTF
TRBJ2-2 | TRBD1 | TRBV5-4 | - | TGTGCCAGCAGTCAGGGACAGGGGAGGGGCACCGGGGAGCTGTTTTTT | CASSQGQGRGTGELFF
TRBJ1-1 | - | TRBV14 | - | TGTGCCAGCAGCCAAGCCCCCACTGAAGCTTTCTTT | CASSQAPTEAFF
TRBJ1-5 | - | TRBV27 | - | TGTGCCAGCAGTTTTGGTAGGCCAGGGGATCAGCCCCAGCATTTT | CASSFGRPGDQPQHF
TRBJ1-3 | - | TRBV7-9 | - | TGTGCCAGCAGCTTAGGAGTCCCTGGAAACACCATATATTTT | CASSLGVPGNTIYF
TRBJ1-2 | - | TRBV6-1 | - | TGTGCCAGCAGTGAAGCGGAGGGTTCGGGTGGCTACACCTTC | CASSEAEGSGGYTF
TRBJ1-2 | - | TRBV10-3 | - | TGTGCCAGTAACCCCGGGACAACGGGGTATGGCTACACCTTC | CASNPGTTGYGYTF
TRBJ2-1 | - | TRBV3-1/TRBV3-2 | - | TGTGCCAGCAGCCTAGCCGGTGAGCAGTTCTTC | CASSLAGEQFF
TRBJ2-3 | TRBD2 | TRBV7-8 | - | TGTGCCAGCAGCTTCAGACTAGCGGGGGGGGCAGATACGCAGTATTTT | CASSFRLAGGADTQYF
TRBJ2-7 | - | TRBV30 | - | TGTGCCTGGAGTCAGGGCGAGCAGTACTTC | CAWSQGEQYF
TRBJ2-7 | - | TRBV5-1 | - | TGCGCCAGCAGCTTCCAGCCCAGGGAAGCGAACGAGCAGTACTTC | CASSFQPREANEQYF
TRBJ2-6 | - | TRBV24-1 | - | TGTGCCACCAGTGTTCTGGACTCTGGGGCCAACGTCCTGACTTTC | CATSVLDSGANVLTF
TRBJ1-2 | - | TRBV13 | - | TGTGCCAGCAGCTTAGGGCGATCTAACTATGGCTACACCTTC | CASSLGRSNYGYTF
TRBJ1-2 | - | TRBV29-1 | - | TGCAGCGTTGAAGATCCCAGGCCTACCGGTGGCTACACCTTC | CSVEDPRPTGGYTF
TRBJ2-1 | - | TRBV27 | once | TGTGCCAGCAGCGGCTACAGGGGAGGCACCTACAATGAGCAGTTCTTC | CASSGYRGGTYNEQFF
TRBJ2-7 | - | TRBV6-5 | - | TGTGCCAGCAGTTACGGGGCGGGCGGCTACGAGCAGTACTTC | CASSYGAGGYEQYF
TRBJ2-1 | TRBD2 | TRBV6-1 | - | TGTGCCAGCAGTGCCTCGAGACTAGCGCGACTCTCCTACAATGAGCAGTTCTTC | CASSASRLARLSYNEQFF
TRBJ2-1 | - | TRBV11-3 | - | TGTGCCAGCAGCTTATCCGGGAGATCCTACAATGAGCAGTTCTTC | CASSLSGRSYNEQFF